Listed below are T cell receptor beta chains from one sample, sequenced in a study of T cells after yellow fever vaccination. TCRdb passed the 5' RACE reads through MiXCR, listing each CDR3 protein once. The repertoire holds hundreds of thousands of distinct CDR3 sequences, with roughly an eighth as singletons. This specimen was PBMCs, taken on the day of the yellow fever booster vaccination. The receptor source for this set is a man younger than 40 who received the YFV17D yellow fever vaccine. CDR3s include the opening cysteine and the closing phenylalanine or tryptophan. A D gene is named only where the DNA matches it firmly.

V gene | D gene | CDR3 protein
TRBV5-1 | TRBD2 | CASSIGNTGTIYNEQFF
TRBV11-2 | TRBD2 | CASFAGTSGRNEQYF
TRBV20-1 | - | CSAGQITGNTGELFF
TRBV5-4 | TRBD2 | CASSKRDYSYEQYF
TRBV4-3 | - | CASSQDWGSFRSDTQYF
TRBV6-1 | TRBD2 | CASRTSGRAFEQFF
TRBV5-1 | - | CASSRGDGHYNEQFF
TRBV2 | TRBD2 | CASSPQAGGTGELFF
TRBV18 | - | CASSSSMGGGGETQYF
TRBV25-1 | - | CASRSPGDYEQYF
TRBV16 | - | CASSQIPPTLPYGYTF
TRBV11-2 | - | CASSGGGETQYF
TRBV7-3 | - | CASSPRGSVYLNEQFF
TRBV20-1 | - | CSASLNRINEQYF
TRBV10-3 | - | CAIAQGSTEAFF
TRBV2 | - | CASGTGGNEQFF
TRBV12-3/TRBV12-4 | - | CASSLESGPTYEQYF
TRBV19 | - | CASSIDRNRRETQYF
TRBV5-6 | TRBD1 | CASSYYGTGDTEAFF
TRBV30 | - | CAWRHLNREQFF
TRBV24-1 | TRBD2 | CATSSGTSGADEQFF
TRBV20-1 | TRBD2 | CSARTSWGKETQYF
TRBV14 | - | CASSQEIQGRYEQYF
TRBV10-3 | - | CAISEVGHSGNTIYF
TRBV6-2/TRBV6-3 | - | CASSYSKVAADTQYF
TRBV20-1 | - | CSASMGGLLRGSGYEQFF
TRBV6-6 | TRBD1 | CASKGQGGGYTF
TRBV5-4 | - | CASSVGGNEKLFF
TRBV20-1 | TRBD2 | CSAAGGGADTQYF
TRBV20-1 | - | CSARDTGLYRGSYTDTQYF
TRBV11-3 | - | CASSLSNSALLDEQYF
TRBV6-2/TRBV6-3 | - | CASSYPGEETQYF
TRBV7-2 | TRBD2 | CASSPQQSGRSEQFF
TRBV5-4 | TRBD2 | CASSPRTSGRNNEQFF
TRBV12-3/TRBV12-4 | - | CASGTTAMTYNEQFF
TRBV7-6 | - | CASMQGTSSYNEQFF
TRBV4-3 | TRBD2 | CASSQGLADYYNEQFF
TRBV7-2 | - | CASSARRGVTDTQYF
TRBV20-1 | - | CSASVPDTSYEQYF
TRBV4-3 | TRBD1 | CASSQDLSGTGDNQPQHF
TRBV5-1 | - | CASSLVWNEQFF
TRBV7-2 | - | CASSLENGSGEQFF
TRBV9 | TRBD2 | CASSVVSGSGGTQYF
TRBV11-2 | - | CASSLDRIGVHEQFF
TRBV20-1 | TRBD2 | CSVERENYNEQFF
TRBV20-1 | - | CSALRIEQYF